One sample yielded the 2 T cell receptor beta chains listed below, sequenced in a study of PD-L1 blockade in urothelial cancer. Specified time point: pretreatment peripheral blood. TCRdb's table, derived via immunoSEQ multiplex PCR, lists solely in-frame clones and lacks some. The repertoire has 50,000 to 75,000 clones, roughly 77% of them found once; the top ten carry more than 1.5%. The source material was PBMCs, sampled around atezolizumab (anti-PD-L1) treatment. These receptor sequences come from a man between 65 and 79 years old with urothelial cancer.

This rearrangement joins TRBV5-1 to TRBJ1-1, with a possible D match to TRBD1 (6 bases). Trimming cost V 5 bases and J 6 bases, with 20 bases left between them. Germline V gene sequence: CDR1 SGHRS, CDR2 YFSETQ. The CDR3 spans 15 residues. The DNA for the CDR3 is TGCGCCAGCAGAGAACCCTGGGGGCAGGGCGCTGAAGCTTTCTTT. Its protein product is CASREPWGQGAEAFF.

The rearrangement joins TRBV19 to TRBJ1-2; 7 nucleotides align to TRBD1. CDR3 length equals 14 residues. V was pared by 5 bases and J by 6 bases, with 9 bases of the junction left unmatched. From germline, CDR1 is LNHDA and CDR2 SQIVND (reference sequence). The CDR3 protein is CASSPRQGGDGYTF. Here the CDR3 DNA reads TGTGCCAGTAGTCCCAGACAGGGCGGTGATGGCTACACCTTC.